These T cell receptor beta chains were read from a single sample in a study of blood T cell repertoires in COVID-19. Clones were sequenced by immunoSEQ multiplex PCR, and TCRdb holds only the in-frame ones, with some missing. The data contain about 490,000 clones, over 75% of them seen just once; the ten biggest clones take up more than 3%. Sample: peripheral blood. Receptors originate from a human donor in a cohort sampled during active COVID-19. Both conserved end residues are part of each CDR3. The D gene is left open where the match is weak. Rows give clone size only sometimes, using once, few, many, or a class for an expanded clone.

d_call: NA; v_call: TRBV3-1/TRBV3-2; clone_size: NA; j_call: TRBJ1-2; cdr3_nt: TGTGCCAGCAGCCAACAGGGGCCTCATGGCTACACCTTC; cdr3_aa: CASSQQGPHGYTF
d_call: NA; v_call: TRBV6-5; clone_size: once; j_call: TRBJ1-2; cdr3_nt: TGTGCCAGCAGTAACCGAGGAGGGGTTGGTGGCTACACCTTC; cdr3_aa: CASSNRGGVGGYTF
d_call: NA; v_call: TRBV19; clone_size: once; j_call: TRBJ1-2; cdr3_nt: TGTGCCAGTAGTCGACAGAAGGAAGGCTACACCTTC; cdr3_aa: CASSRQKEGYTF
d_call: TRBD1; v_call: TRBV3-1/TRBV3-2; clone_size: NA; j_call: TRBJ2-5; cdr3_nt: TGTGCCAGCAGCCCAGGCCTGGACAGGGGGCGTGAGACCCAGTACTTC; cdr3_aa: CASSPGLDRGRETQYF
d_call: TRBD1; v_call: TRBV5-1; clone_size: NA; j_call: TRBJ2-2; cdr3_nt: TGCGCCAGCAGCTCACAGGGGTTCGACACCGGGGAGCTGTTTTTT; cdr3_aa: CASSSQGFDTGELFF
d_call: NA; v_call: TRBV3-1/TRBV3-2; clone_size: NA; j_call: TRBJ2-7; cdr3_nt: TGTGCCAGCAGCCGCCCGGGATTCCGCACCGCTGAGCAGTACTTC; cdr3_aa: CASSRPGFRTAEQYF
d_call: NA; v_call: TRBV5-1; clone_size: NA; j_call: TRBJ2-3; cdr3_nt: TGCGCCAGCAGCTTCAGGACAGCGACAGATACGCAGTATTTT; cdr3_aa: CASSFRTATDTQYF
d_call: NA; v_call: TRBV6-5; clone_size: NA; j_call: TRBJ2-1; cdr3_nt: TGTGCCAGCAGTACCCGGGCCAGGGGCGATGAGCAGTTCTTC; cdr3_aa: CASSTRARGDEQFF
d_call: NA; v_call: TRBV2; clone_size: NA; j_call: TRBJ1-3; cdr3_nt: TGTGCCAGCAGTTCGACAGACATCTCTGGAAACACCATATATTTT; cdr3_aa: CASSSTDISGNTIYF
d_call: NA; v_call: TRBV25-1; clone_size: NA; j_call: TRBJ1-6; cdr3_nt: TGTGCCAGCAATCTATCAGGGAATTCACCCCTCCACTTT; cdr3_aa: CASNLSGNSPLHF
d_call: NA; v_call: TRBV11-2; clone_size: NA; j_call: TRBJ1-1; cdr3_nt: TGTGCCAGCAGCTTATTAACGGGGAATGAAGCTTTCTTT; cdr3_aa: CASSLLTGNEAFF
d_call: TRBD2; v_call: TRBV9; clone_size: NA; j_call: TRBJ2-5; cdr3_nt: TGTGCCAGCAGCGTAGAGCTAGCGGGAGACCAAGAGACCCAGTACTTC; cdr3_aa: CASSVELAGDQETQYF
d_call: NA; v_call: TRBV6-5; clone_size: NA; j_call: TRBJ1-4; cdr3_nt: TGTGCCAGCAGTTACTCGACCCAGGGTCCTGAAAAACTGTTTTTT; cdr3_aa: CASSYSTQGPEKLFF
d_call: TRBD1; v_call: TRBV4-2; clone_size: once; j_call: TRBJ1-3; cdr3_nt: TGTGCCAGCAGCCAGGACAGGGGGCCTGGAAACACCATATATTTT; cdr3_aa: CASSQDRGPGNTIYF
d_call: TRBD1; v_call: TRBV5-6; clone_size: NA; j_call: TRBJ1-5; cdr3_nt: TGTGCCAGCAGCTTTGGACAGGCCGGGCAGCCCCAGCATTTT; cdr3_aa: CASSFGQAGQPQHF
d_call: NA; v_call: TRBV7-8; clone_size: NA; j_call: TRBJ1-1; cdr3_nt: TGTGCCAGCAGCTTTAGTCAGAACACTGAAGCTTTCTTT; cdr3_aa: CASSFSQNTEAFF
d_call: TRBD1; v_call: TRBV18; clone_size: NA; j_call: TRBJ1-4; cdr3_nt: TGTGCCAGCTCACCGACAGGGGGCGTTCTCGAAAAACTGTTTTTT; cdr3_aa: CASSPTGGVLEKLFF
d_call: NA; v_call: TRBV12-3/TRBV12-4; clone_size: NA; j_call: TRBJ1-4; cdr3_nt: TGTGCCAGCACCGAAGCAGGTGAAAAACTGTTTTTT; cdr3_aa: CASTEAGEKLFF
d_call: NA; v_call: TRBV29-1; clone_size: NA; j_call: TRBJ2-3; cdr3_nt: TGCAGCGTCACTCCCCGGAGCGGCACAGATACGCAGTATTTT; cdr3_aa: CSVTPRSGTDTQYF
d_call: TRBD1; v_call: TRBV5-1; clone_size: NA; j_call: TRBJ2-2; cdr3_nt: TGCGCCAGCAGCCCGGCGCAGGGGGCCGGCACCGGGGAGCTGTTTTTT; cdr3_aa: CASSPAQGAGTGELFF
d_call: TRBD1; v_call: TRBV25-1; clone_size: NA; j_call: TRBJ1-1; cdr3_nt: TGTGCCAGCAGTGAAACCCGGGACAGTGAAACTTTCTTT; cdr3_aa: CASSETRDSETFF
d_call: NA; v_call: TRBV7-2; clone_size: NA; j_call: TRBJ2-7; cdr3_nt: TGTGCCAGCAGCCTTTGGGCCCTGAGAGCCGGGGGAGAGCAGTACTTC; cdr3_aa: CASSLWALRAGGEQYF
d_call: TRBD2; v_call: TRBV4-2; clone_size: NA; j_call: TRBJ2-5; cdr3_nt: TGTGCCAGCAGCCCCGTTTCTAGCGGACCGTACCAAGAGACCCAGTACTTC; cdr3_aa: CASSPVSSGPYQETQYF
d_call: TRBD2; v_call: TRBV7-3; clone_size: NA; j_call: TRBJ2-1; cdr3_nt: TGTGCCAGCAGCTTATTGGGCGGGAGCAATGAGCAGTTCTTC; cdr3_aa: CASSLLGGSNEQFF